This TCR beta chain was retrieved from a study of CD8+ T cells in alopecia areata. Sequencing relied on a cDNA template that was reverse transcribed from extracted RNA. TCRdb's copy holds only in-frame clones and misses some; the assay was immunoSEQ multiplex PCR. The sample has 200,000 to 250,000 clones, 57% seen once. This clone has only a few counts. This CDR3 comprises 14 residues. Germline lookup yields CDR1 MNHEY and CDR2 SVGAGI. The V gene end was trimmed by 2 bases and the J gene end by 7 bases; junction bases not matched to a gene: 7. Material: CD4+ T cells sorted from blood, obtained at week 0. The genes are TRBV6-5 and TRBJ2-7, with 8 bases that match TRBD2. This clonotype was sampled from a human donor with alopecia areata. CDR3 DNA: TGTGCCAGCAGTTACCTTGGGCCGGGGGGGGAGCAGTACTTC. The encoded protein is CASSYLGPGGEQYF.